The clone carrying this TCR beta chain was counted between two and nine times. The antigen is undetermined. The sample comes from a study of cytomegalovirus exposure and HLA in healthy donors. Primers included in the PCR were 60 Vbeta and 13 Jbeta primers. Produced via immunoSEQ multiplex PCR; TCRdb's table is partial and in-frame only. Among about 160,000 clones listed, 76% were seen once. V shed 0 bases and J shed 2 bases, with 17 bases lying between them. The CDR3 runs 17 residues. The germline CDR1 and CDR2 sequences are SGHNT and YENEEA. The study, taken as a whole, reports: A later analysis showed that HLA-associated TCR beta chains had undergone more clonal expansion than equally common others. By a later analysis, the bulk of CMV-associated TCR beta chains appeared HLA-restricted.

The sequencing sample was made of PBMCs. The V gene is TRBV11-3, the J gene TRBJ2-7; D may be TRBD1 (6 bases). This TCR derives from a female donor in good health and CMV-seronegative. The CDR3 protein is CASSLEGGQYWAYEQYF. The CDR3, as DNA: TGTGCCAGCAGCTTAGAGGGTGGACAGTACTGGGCCTACGAGCAGTACTTC.